The 22 T cell receptor beta chains below come from one sample, sequenced in a study of a mutant IDH1 vaccine in newly diagnosed glioma. As to time point: baseline, week 1 (first vaccination visit). The treatment here: pre-vaccination baseline after standard-of-care therapy. Profiled with immunoSEQ multiplex PCR; TCRdb holds only in-frame clones, not every one. The top ten hold about 5.6% of the sample, which has about 88,000 clones, roughly 80% seen once. Material: PBMCs, obtained from a glioma patient treated with radiotherapy, temozolomide or both. These TCRs come from a man in his forties with glioma. Some clones in this sample may be carry-over from other donors' samples.

In its sample, this clone was seen once. The chain combines TRBV2 with TRBJ2-5, with D tentatively TRBD2 (6 bases). Trimming took 3 bases from V and 11 from J, leaving 19 bases between them. The CDR3 totals 14 residues. Germline V gene lookup returns CDR1 SNHLY and CDR2 FYNNEI. DNA of the CDR3: TGTGCCAGCAGTGAGGCGGGGACCCGTACTGGGCAGTACTTC. Encoded protein: CASSEAGTRTGQYF.

A few counts support this clone. The chain combines TRBV27 with TRBJ1-5; D unclear. Germline CDR1 reads MNHEY; CDR2 reads SMNVEV (reference sequence). V lost 3 bases to trimming and J lost 6 bases, with 9 bases between them. CDR3 length equals 13 residues. The CDR3 DNA reads as TGTGCCAGCAGTTTCATGGGCGCTCAGCCCCAGCATTTT. Its translation is CASSFMGAQPQHF.

The rearrangement joins TRBV5-1 to TRBJ1-6, with 8 bases fitting TRBD1. The V and J ends lost 2 bases and 9 bases, in that order; junction bases with no gene match: 7. CDR1 and CDR2 from the germline V gene are SGHRS and YFSETQ. This CDR3 comprises 15 residues. The CDR3 reads CASSLQGEGISPLHF. The CDR3 DNA is TGCGCCAGCAGCTTACAGGGGGAAGGAATTTCACCCCTCCACTTT.

This chain uses TRBV9 with TRBJ2-7; TRBD2 aligns across 7 bases. The V gene's germline CDR1 is SGDLS and CDR2 YYNGEE. There are 14 residues in the CDR3. V shed 3 bases, J shed 0 bases, and the junction held 3 bases outside the gene matches. The CDR3 is CASSERGASYEQYF. The CDR3 region has the DNA TGTGCCAGCAGCGAGCGGGGTGCCTCCTACGAGCAGTACTTC.

The chain recombines TRBV7-9 with TRBJ2-2; D remains unclear. Trimming took off 3 bases at V and 0 bases at J, with 5 bases between the two ends. This CDR3 contains 14 residues. Germline V gene lookup returns CDR1 SEHNR and CDR2 FQNEAQ (reference sequence). The CDR3 nucleotides read TGTGCCAGCAGCTTGAACTCGAACACCGGGGAGCTGTTTTTT. It encodes CASSLNSNTGELFF.

The chain is built from TRBV18 and TRBJ2-4; 7 nucleotides agree with TRBD2. After removal of 3 bases from V and 4 bases from J, the junction contained 3 bases not matched to a gene. The germline gives CDR1 KGHSH, CDR2 LQKENI. The CDR3 totals 14 residues. DNA of the CDR3: TGTGCCAGCTCACCGAGGGACTATAAAAACATTCAGTACTTC. Translating it yields CASSPRDYKNIQYF. Filled out from reference TRBV18 and TRBJ2-4, the complete variable domain reads NAGVMQNPRHLVRRRGQEARLRCSPMKGHSHVYWYRQLPEEGLKFMVYLQKENIIDESGMPKERFSAEFPKEGPSILRIQQVVRGDSAAYFCASSPRDYKNIQYFGAGTRLSVL.

This rearrangement joins TRBV6-5 to TRBJ2-1; a weak D match, TRBD2 (7 bases). The ends were cut back, 4 bases at V and 4 bases at J, with 14 bases in the middle. The germline V gene encodes CDR1 MNHEY and CDR2 SVGAGI. The CDR3 is made up of 15 amino acids. The CDR3 DNA is TGTGCCAGCAGTTTTACGGGGGGCAGATACAATGAGCAGTTCTTC. It encodes CASSFTGGRYNEQFF.

The chain recombines TRBV2 with TRBJ1-5; TRBD1 aligns across 7 bases. With V trimmed by 5 bases and J by 0 bases, 10 bases remained unmatched. This CDR3 contains 17 residues. CDR1 SNHLY and CDR2 FYNNEI come from the germline V gene. The chain's CDR3 is CASSPLDRAISNQPQHF. The CDR3 bases are TGTGCCAGCAGTCCGTTAGACAGGGCCATTAGCAATCAGCCCCAGCATTTT.

The chain uses TRBV19 and TRBJ1-1; no firm D call. CDR3 length equals 14 residues. V lost 6 bases and J lost 1, with 12 bases in between. Per germline, CDR1 LNHDA and CDR2 SQIVND (reference sequence). CDR3 DNA sequence: TGTGCCAGTAGGTTCCGACGGACGAACACTGAAGCTTTCTTT. Translating gives CASRFRRTNTEAFF.

The chain recombines TRBV10-3 with TRBJ1-1; TRBD1 might be the D (5 bases). From germline, CDR1 is ENHRY and CDR2 SYGVKD. The CDR3 loop spans 14 amino acids. Trimming left V 2 bases short and J 0 bases short, with 7 bases between. CDR3 residues: CAISEGHVNTEAFF. The CDR3, as DNA: TGTGCCATCAGTGAGGGACACGTGAACACTGAAGCTTTCTTT.

The chain couples TRBV19 to TRBJ1-2; D is ambiguous. Germline CDR1 is LNHDA and CDR2 is SQIVND (reference sequence). Trimming took off 5 bases at V and 6 bases at J, with 13 bases between the two ends. The CDR3 has 13 amino acids. The CDR3 loop is CASSSGSFNGYTF. The CDR3 DNA is TGTGCCAGTAGTTCGGGCAGCTTCAATGGCTACACCTTC.

This clone was seen a handful of times. V gene TRBV5-6 combines with J gene TRBJ2-6; perhaps TRBD1 as D (7 bases). This CDR3 region has 18 residues. Trimming took off 4 bases at V and 1 base at J, with 18 bases between the two ends. CDR1 SGHDT and CDR2 YYEEEE come from the germline V gene. CDR3 sequence reads: CASSPLAGGTSGANVLTF. The CDR3, as DNA: TGTGCCAGCAGCCCACTAGCAGGGGGGACTTCTGGGGCCAACGTCCTGACTTTC.

V and J are TRBV2 and TRBJ2-5; 12 positions agree with TRBD2. Germline V gene sequence: CDR1 SNHLY, CDR2 FYNNEI. The CDR3 has 16 amino acids. Trimming cost V 5 bases and J 2 bases; bases outside gene matches: 6. CDR3 in amino acids: CASSNRLAGAQETQYF. CDR3 bases: TGTGCCAGCAGTAACCGACTAGCGGGGGCTCAAGAGACCCAGTACTTC. The variable domain in full, with the rest retrieved from reference TRBV2 and TRBJ2-5, is EPEVTQTPSHQVTQMGQEVILRCVPISNHLYFYWYRQILGQKVEFLVSFYNNEISEKSEIFDDQFSVERPDGSNFTLKIRSTKLEDSAMYFCASSNRLAGAQETQYFGPGTRLLVL.

Details on this clone: Compared with germline, one end of the junction differs, possibly owing to a read error. This rearrangement joins TRBV13 to TRBJ1-1; D perhaps matches TRBD1 (5 bases). In germline, CDR1 is PRHDT, CDR2 FYEKMQ (reference sequence). The CDR3 runs to 13 residues. CDR3 protein: CASSLGDPTEAFF. The CDR3 bases are TGTGCCAGCAGCCTAGGGGACCCCACTGAAGCTTTCTTT.

J is TRBJ1-1 and V is TRBV30; 9 bases align to TRBD1. Germline values: CDR1 GTSNPN, CDR2 SVGIG (reference sequence). With V trimmed by 4 bases and J by 4 bases, 7 bases remained unmatched. The CDR3 spans 14 residues. The CDR3 DNA sequence: TGTGCCTGGACCGTACAGGGGGCCGGCACTGAAGCTTTCTTT. Protein: CAWTVQGAGTEAFF.

The genes are TRBV10-2 and TRBJ1-1; unclear D gene. V gave up 7 bases and J gave up 1 base, with 10 bases separating them. CDR3 length: 13 amino acids. From germline, CDR1 is WSHSY and CDR2 SAAADI. The CDR3 nucleotides read TGCGCCAGCACCCGGCCTAGGAACACTGAAGCTTTCTTT. It codes for CASTRPRNTEAFF.

The V gene is TRBV7-9, the J gene TRBJ1-1; D gene unclear. The CDR3 is 11 residues long. The V gene lost 6 bases and the J gene lost 2 bases, with 4 bases spanning the gap. From germline, CDR1 is SEHNR and CDR2 FQNEAQ (reference sequence). CDR3 loop: CASSSNTEAFF. CDR3 coding DNA: TGTGCCAGCAGTAGTAACACTGAAGCTTTCTTT.

The rearrangement links TRBV6-7 to TRBJ1-1, with D possibly being TRBD1 (6 bases). Being an ORF, TRBV6-7 has a function that is uncertain. V shed 5 bases and J shed 1 base, with 8 bases lying between them. The length of the CDR3 is 13 residues. DNA for the CDR3: TGTGCCAGCAGTGGGACACCGAACACTGAAGCTTTCTTT. Amino acid sequence: CASSGTPNTEAFF.

The chain combines TRBV5-6 with TRBJ1-2; D remains unclear. Trimming took off 4 bases at V and 3 bases at J, with 19 bases between the two ends. Germline CDR1 SGHDT, CDR2 YYEEEE. The CDR3 consists of 16 residues. CDR3 sequence reads: CASSLVTQRYHYGYTF. In DNA, the CDR3 is TGTGCCAGCAGCCTGGTTACTCAGAGATATCACTATGGCTACACCTTC.

This chain uses TRBV15 with TRBJ2-3, with D perhaps TRBD2 (5 bases). The germline CDR1 and CDR2 sequences are LNHNV and YYDKDF (reference sequence). The CDR3 runs 13 residues. V was shortened by 1 base and J by 9 bases, with 11 bases between the two germline ends. Here the CDR3 reads CATSRVAGDTQYF. The CDR3 DNA follows: TGTGCCACCAGCAGAGTCGCGGGTGACACGCAGTATTTT. The full variable domain, in which reference TRBV15 and TRBJ2-3 provide the parts outside the CDR3, is DAMVIQNPRYQVTQFGKPVTLSCSQTLNHNVMYWYQQKSSQAPKLLFHYYDKDFNNEADTPDNFQSRRPNTSFCFLDIRSPGLGDTAMYLCATSRVAGDTQYFGPGTRLTVL.

This clone was counted a single time. The V gene is TRBV5-6, the J gene TRBJ1-2; D remains unclear. This CDR3 comprises 15 residues. Between the trimmed V and J ends, which lost 3 bases and 5 bases, there was a span of 17 bases. Per germline, CDR1 SGHDT and CDR2 YYEEEE. This chain's CDR3 is CASSWDLGPPYGYTF. The DNA for the CDR3 is TGTGCCAGCAGCTGGGATTTGGGTCCGCCGTATGGCTACACCTTC. Full variable domain (missing parts from reference TRBV5-6 and TRBJ1-2): DAGVTQSPTHLIKTRGQQVTLRCSPKSGHDTVSWYQQALGQGPQFIFQYYEEEERQRGNFPDRFSGHQFPNYSSELNVNALLLGDSALYLCASSWDLGPPYGYTFGSGTRLTVV.

This chain uses TRBV5-1 with TRBJ1-2; D possibly corresponds to TRBD1 (5 bases). The length of the CDR3 is 14 residues. Germline V lookup: CDR1 SGHRS, CDR2 YFSETQ. The ends were cut back, 6 bases at V and 4 bases at J, with 16 bases in the middle. DNA for the CDR3: TGCGCCAGCACCCCCATTTCGGGGGGCTATGGCTACACCTTC. As protein: CASTPISGGYGYTF.